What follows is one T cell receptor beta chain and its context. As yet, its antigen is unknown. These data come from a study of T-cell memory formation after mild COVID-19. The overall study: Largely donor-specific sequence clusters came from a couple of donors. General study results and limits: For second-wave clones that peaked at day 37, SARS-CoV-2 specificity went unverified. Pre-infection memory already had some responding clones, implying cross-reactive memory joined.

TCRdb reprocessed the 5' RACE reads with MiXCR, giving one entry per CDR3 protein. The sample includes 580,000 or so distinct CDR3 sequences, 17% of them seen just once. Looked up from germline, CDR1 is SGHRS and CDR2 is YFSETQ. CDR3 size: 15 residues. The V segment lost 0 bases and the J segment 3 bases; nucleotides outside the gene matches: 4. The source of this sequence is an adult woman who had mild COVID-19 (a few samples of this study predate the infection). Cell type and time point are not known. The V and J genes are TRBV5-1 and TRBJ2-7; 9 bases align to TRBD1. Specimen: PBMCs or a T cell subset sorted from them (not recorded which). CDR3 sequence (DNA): TGCGCCAGCAGCTTGGCGTGGGACAGGGTCTACGAGCAGTACTTC. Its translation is CASSLAWDRVYEQYF.